The 20 T cell receptor beta chains reported below all come from one sample, sequenced in a study of CD8 T cells in ankylosing spondylitis. MiXCR, run by TCRdb on the 5' RACE reads, gives a single entry per CDR3 protein. The profile shows 340,000 or so distinct CDR3 sequences, roughly 15% of them singletons. Sequenced material: blood, either unsorted or a sorted T cell fraction (not recorded which). The receptors were sampled from a male donor with ankylosing spondylitis or in good health (not recorded which).

The chain is built from TRBV29-1 and TRBJ1-2; no clear D. CDR1 is SQVTM and CDR2 is ANQGSEA in the germline V gene. Trimming removed 5 bases from V and 3 bases from J, with 13 bases in between. The CDR3 runs 13 residues. Written as DNA, the CDR3 is TGCAGCGTTCAGGAGAGAGACGACTATGGCTACACCTTC. Its protein is CSVQERDDYGYTF. Full variable domain (remainder filled in from reference TRBV29-1 and TRBJ1-2): SAVISQKPSRDICQRGTSLTIQCQVDSQVTMMFWYRQQPGQSLTLIATANQGSEATYESGFVIDKFPISRPNLTFSTLTVSNMSPEDSSIYLCSVQERDDYGYTFGSGTRLTVV.

This clonotype occurred many times. This chain connects TRBV12-3 or TRBV12-4 to TRBJ1-2, with D tentatively TRBD1 (5 bases). The CDR3 runs 14 residues. Trimming cost V 10 bases and J 5 bases, with 20 bases left between them. The CDR3: CATSREAGRYGYTF. The DNA of the CDR3 is TGTGCCACCTCCCGGGAGGCAGGGAGGTATGGCTACACCTTC.

A few counts support this clonotype. V is TRBV5-1 and J is TRBJ2-1; D may correspond to TRBD1 or TRBD2 (5 bases each). This CDR3 contains 15 residues. Germline V gene lookup returns CDR1 SGHRS and CDR2 YFSETQ. V shed 4 bases and J shed 9 bases, with 20 bases lying between them. The CDR3 nucleotides are TGCGCCAGCAGCGGAGGTGGGGCCAACGACGGTGAGCAGTTCTTC. Translated, it gives CASSGGGANDGEQFF.

The rearrangement uses TRBV28 and TRBJ2-2, with D maybe TRBD1 (6 bases). The CDR3 length is 16 residues. Trimming cost V 4 bases and J 6 bases, with 18 bases left between them. Germline V gene data show CDR1 as MDHEN and CDR2 as SYDVKM. DNA of the CDR3: TGTGCCAGCAGTTCCGGAGGCGGAGAGGGGGCCGGGGAGCTGTTTTTT. It codes for CASSSGGGEGAGELFF.

This clonotype was seen at least ten times. V usage is TRBV12-3 or TRBV12-4 and J usage is TRBJ2-2, with D perhaps being TRBD1 or TRBD2 (6 bases each). Trimming left V 5 bases short and J 4 bases short, with 17 bases between. This CDR3 has 16 amino acids. CDR3 nucleotide sequence: TGTGCCAGCAGTACTACGGGGGCGCGGAGCACCGGGGAGCTGTTTTTT. Amino acids: CASSTTGARSTGELFF.

The table lists this clonotype with many counts. The V and J genes are TRBV5-1 and TRBJ2-3; D is unclear. This CDR3 contains 15 residues. Looked up from germline, CDR1 is SGHRS and CDR2 is YFSETQ. Trimming pared 0 bases from V and 4 bases from J, leaving 12 bases between. This chain's CDR3 is CASSLEPGGADTQYF. The CDR3 coding sequence is TGCGCCAGCAGCTTGGAGCCCGGTGGAGCAGATACGCAGTATTTT.

V and J are TRBV9 and TRBJ2-2; D gene ambiguous. V was pared by 6 bases and J by 3 bases, with 12 bases between. The CDR3 consists of 14 residues. In germline, CDR1 is SGDLS, CDR2 YYNGEE. The CDR3 protein is CASNPRPDTGELFF. DNA for the CDR3: TGTGCCAGCAACCCCCGACCCGACACCGGGGAGCTGTTTTTT.

The V call is TRBV7-2, the J call TRBJ1-1; no clear D gene. Trimming removed 4 bases at V and 1 base at J, with 10 bases between. The CDR3 has 14 residues. Germline V gene lookup returns CDR1 SGHTA and CDR2 FQGNSA. CDR3 DNA sequence: TGTGCCAGCAGCTCAGAGAGCAGGAACACTGAAGCTTTCTTT. This encodes CASSSESRNTEAFF. The variable domain in full, completed from reference TRBV7-2 and TRBJ1-1, reads GAGVSQSPSNKVTEKGKDVELRCDPISGHTALYWYRQSLGQGLEFLIYFQGNSAPDKSGLPSDRFSAERTGGSVSTLTIQRTQQEDSAVYLCASSSESRNTEAFFGQGTRLTVV.

The chain joins TRBV6-5 to TRBJ2-3, with 13 bases fitting TRBD2. From germline, CDR1 is MNHEY and CDR2 SVGAGI. The CDR3 totals 17 residues. After removal of 0 bases from V and 6 bases from J, the junction contained 6 bases not matched to a gene. The CDR3 coding sequence is TGTGCCAGCAGTTACTCGGGACTAGCGGGACCCTTGGATACGCAGTATTTT. Protein sequence: CASSYSGLAGPLDTQYF.

This clonotype was counted a few times. This rearrangement joins TRBV5-1 to TRBJ1-2, with D possibly TRBD1 on 5 matching bases. The ends were cut back, 1 base at V and 0 bases at J, with 16 bases in the middle. The CDR3 covers 17 residues. Germline assignment: CDR1 SGHRS and CDR2 YFSETQ. In nucleotides, the CDR3 is TGCGCCAGCAGCTTGCGGGGGGACGCTAAGACTAACTATGGCTACACCTTC. Amino acids: CASSLRGDAKTNYGYTF. The whole variable domain, remainder taken from reference TRBV5-1 and TRBJ1-2, is KAGVTQTPRYLIKTRGQQVTLSCSPISGHRSVSWYQQTPGQGLQFLFEYFSETQRNKGNFPGRFSGRQFSNSRSEMNVSTLELGDSALYLCASSLRGDAKTNYGYTFGSGTRLTVV.

This clonotype has more than one count but fewer than ten. The chain links TRBV7-9 to TRBJ2-3; D is undetermined. CDR1 and CDR2 (germline): SEHNR, FQNEAQ (reference sequence). The length of the CDR3 is 12 residues. V lost 2 bases, J lost 4 bases, and 4 bases lay in between. CDR3 in DNA: TGTGCCAGCAGCTTAATCGCAGATACGCAGTATTTT. Amino acid sequence: CASSLIADTQYF.

The rearrangement links TRBV5-1 to TRBJ2-7; TRBD1 aligns across 9 bases. Germline lookup yields CDR1 SGHRS and CDR2 YFSETQ. This CDR3 is built from 17 residues. The junction had 12 bases not matched to a gene; V was cut back by 3 bases and J by 2 bases. CDR3 sequence: CASSWETGGSRAYEQYF. CDR3 in DNA: TGCGCCAGCAGCTGGGAGACAGGGGGGTCCCGGGCCTACGAGCAGTACTTC.

The table lists this clonotype with a few counts. The chain is built from TRBV5-1 and TRBJ2-2; D is unresolved. V lost 0 bases, J lost 5 bases, and 11 bases lay in between. The CDR3 covers 15 residues. The V gene's germline CDR1 is SGHRS and CDR2 YFSETQ. As DNA, the CDR3 is TGCGCCAGCAGCTTGGTTGATCCGAGGACCGGGGAGCTGTTTTTT. Protein sequence: CASSLVDPRTGELFF.

V and J are TRBV15 and TRBJ1-2, with unresolved D. Germline V CDR1 and CDR2: LNHNV, YYDKDF (reference sequence). The CDR3 has 14 residues. Trimming cost V 0 bases and J 6 bases, with 11 bases left between them. CDR3 loop: CATSRDPPRNGYTF. For the CDR3, the DNA is TGTGCCACCAGCAGAGATCCCCCGCGGAATGGCTACACCTTC.

This clonotype appeared a few times. The chain employs TRBV18 and TRBJ1-2; no clear D. The V end lost 2 bases, the J end lost 2 bases, and 9 bases lay between the germline ends. This CDR3 has 14 amino acids. Germline CDR1 KGHSH, CDR2 LQKENI. CDR3 DNA sequence: TGTGCCAGCTCACCAACGGCCGCGAACTATGGCTACACCTTC. Its protein is CASSPTAANYGYTF. The full variable domain, in which reference TRBV18 and TRBJ1-2 provide the parts outside the CDR3, is NAGVMQNPRHLVRRRGQEARLRCSPMKGHSHVYWYRQLPEEGLKFMVYLQKENIIDESGMPKERFSAEFPKEGPSILRIQQVVRGDSAAYFCASSPTAANYGYTFGSGTRLTVV.

The rearrangement links TRBV29-1 to TRBJ2-5, with D unclear. Trimming cost V 1 base and J 2 bases, with 8 bases left between them. This CDR3 has 13 amino acids. Germline V CDR1 and CDR2: SQVTM, ANQGSEA. CDR3 nucleotide sequence: TGCAGCGTTGAAGGCGGCCGGCAAGAGACCCAGTACTTC. Encoded protein: CSVEGGRQETQYF.

In its sample, this clonotype was seen a few times. The rearrangement links TRBV3-1 to TRBJ2-3; D not certain. From germline, CDR1 is LGHDT and CDR2 YNNKEL (reference sequence). The CDR3 contains 11 residues. V dropped 3 bases and J dropped 5 bases, with 3 bases sitting between them. The CDR3 region has the DNA TGTGCCAGCAGCCAGGTAGATACGCAGTATTTT. Translation gives CASSQVDTQYF.

The chain couples TRBV5-5 to TRBJ1-1; D gene ambiguous. In germline, CDR1 is SGHKS, CDR2 YYEKEE (reference sequence). Trimming shortened V by 0 bases and J by 8 bases, and 14 bases separated the two germline ends. CDR3 size: 14 residues. This CDR3 reads CASSLEWAPGEAFF. The DNA of the CDR3 is TGTGCCAGCAGCTTGGAATGGGCCCCCGGGGAAGCTTTCTTT.

This clonotype was seen a single time. The rearrangement links TRBV7-2 to TRBJ2-7; D possibly corresponds to TRBD1 (5 bases). The CDR3 totals 16 residues. Germline V gene data show CDR1 as SGHTA and CDR2 as FQGNSA. Trimming took 2 bases from V and 0 from J, leaving 14 bases between them. In DNA, the CDR3 is TGTGCCAGCAGCTTACGAGTAGGGGTGAACTCCTACGAGCAGTACTTC. Amino acids: CASSLRVGVNSYEQYF.

Only a few counts were recorded for this clonotype. The chain joins TRBV12-3 or TRBV12-4 to TRBJ1-2, with TRBD1 identical over 7 bases. The CDR3 contains 14 residues. V lost 3 bases, J lost 4 bases, and 5 bases stayed unmatched. DNA for the CDR3: TGTGCCAGCAGTTTCACACAGGGGACCTATGGCTACACCTTC. Translating gives CASSFTQGTYGYTF.